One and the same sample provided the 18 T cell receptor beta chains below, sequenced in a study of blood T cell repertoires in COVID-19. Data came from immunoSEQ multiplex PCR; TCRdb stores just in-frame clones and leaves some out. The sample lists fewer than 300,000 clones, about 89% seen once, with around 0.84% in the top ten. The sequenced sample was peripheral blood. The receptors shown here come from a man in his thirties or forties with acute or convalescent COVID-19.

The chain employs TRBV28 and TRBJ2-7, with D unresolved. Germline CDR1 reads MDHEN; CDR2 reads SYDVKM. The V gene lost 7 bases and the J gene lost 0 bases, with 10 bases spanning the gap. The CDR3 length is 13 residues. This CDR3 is CASIKTSSYEQYF. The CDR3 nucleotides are TGTGCCAGCATTAAGACATCCTCCTACGAGCAGTACTTC.

CDR3 sequence: CASSQDRDYTEAFF. The CDR3 nucleotides read TGCGCCAGCAGCCAAGACAGGGATTACACTGAAGCTTTCTTT. The chain is built from TRBV4-1 and TRBJ1-1, with D possibly being TRBD1 (5 bases). Germline V lookup: CDR1 MGHRA, CDR2 YSYEKL. V was trimmed by 0 bases and J by 3 bases, leaving 8 bases between them. The CDR3 runs to 14 residues.

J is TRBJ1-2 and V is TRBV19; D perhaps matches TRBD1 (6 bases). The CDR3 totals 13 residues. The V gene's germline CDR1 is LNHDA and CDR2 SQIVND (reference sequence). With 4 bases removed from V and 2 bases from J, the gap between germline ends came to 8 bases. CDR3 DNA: TGTGCCAGTAGTAGGACAGTCAACTATGGCTACACCTTC. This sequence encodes CASSRTVNYGYTF.

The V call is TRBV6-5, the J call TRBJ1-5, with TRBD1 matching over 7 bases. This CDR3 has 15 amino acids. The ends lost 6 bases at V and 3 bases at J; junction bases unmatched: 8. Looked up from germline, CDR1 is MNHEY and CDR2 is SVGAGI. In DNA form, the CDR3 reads TGTGCCAGCAGGGGAAGACAGGGCAACAATCAGCCCCAGCATTTT. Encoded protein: CASRGRQGNNQPQHF.

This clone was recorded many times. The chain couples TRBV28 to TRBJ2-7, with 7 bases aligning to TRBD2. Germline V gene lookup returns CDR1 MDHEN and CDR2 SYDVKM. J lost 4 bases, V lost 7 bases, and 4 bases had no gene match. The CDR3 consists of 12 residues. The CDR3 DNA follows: TGTGCCAGCACCGACGGGGGGTACGAGCAGTACTTC. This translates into CASTDGGYEQYF.

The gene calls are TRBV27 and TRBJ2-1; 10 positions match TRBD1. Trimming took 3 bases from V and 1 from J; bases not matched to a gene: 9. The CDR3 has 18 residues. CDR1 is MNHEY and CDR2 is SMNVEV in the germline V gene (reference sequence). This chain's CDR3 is CASSFRDRGSRSYNEQFF. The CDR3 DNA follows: TGTGCCAGCAGTTTCCGGGACAGGGGTTCCAGGTCCTACAATGAGCAGTTCTTC.

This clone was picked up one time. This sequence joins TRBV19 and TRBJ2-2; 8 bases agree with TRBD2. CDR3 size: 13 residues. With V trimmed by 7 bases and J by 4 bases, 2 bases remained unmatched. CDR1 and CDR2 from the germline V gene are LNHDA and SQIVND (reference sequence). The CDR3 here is CASKREGTGELFF. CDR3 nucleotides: TGTGCCAGTAAACGGGAGGGCACCGGGGAGCTGTTTTTT. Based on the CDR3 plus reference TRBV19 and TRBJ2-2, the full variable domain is DGGITQSPKYLFRKEGQNVTLSCEQNLNHDAMYWYRQDPGQGLRLIYYSQIVNDFQKGDIAEGYSVSREKKESFPLTVTSAQKNPTAFYLCASKREGTGELFFGEGSRLTVL.

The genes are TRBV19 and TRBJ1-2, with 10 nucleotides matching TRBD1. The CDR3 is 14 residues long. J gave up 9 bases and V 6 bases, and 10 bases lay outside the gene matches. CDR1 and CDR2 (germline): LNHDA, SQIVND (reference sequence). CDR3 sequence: CASSSGTGDGRYTF. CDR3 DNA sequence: TGTGCCAGTAGCTCCGGGACAGGGGACGGGCGCTACACCTTC.

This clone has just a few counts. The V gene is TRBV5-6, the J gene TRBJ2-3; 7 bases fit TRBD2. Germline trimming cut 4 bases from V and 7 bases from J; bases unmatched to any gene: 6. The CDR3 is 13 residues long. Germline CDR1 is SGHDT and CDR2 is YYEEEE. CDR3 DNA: TGTGCCAGCAGCCCGGCGGGGGTTTATACGCAGTATTTT. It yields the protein CASSPAGVYTQYF. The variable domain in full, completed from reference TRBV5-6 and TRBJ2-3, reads DAGVTQSPTHLIKTRGQQVTLRCSPKSGHDTVSWYQQALGQGPQFIFQYYEEEERQRGNFPDRFSGHQFPNYSSELNVNALLLGDSALYLCASSPAGVYTQYFGPGTRLTVL.

The chain's CDR3 is CASSRTDRGRSEPQHF. The CDR3 DNA is TGTGCCAGCAGTCGCACAGACAGGGGTAGGTCTGAGCCCCAGCATTTT. J is TRBJ1-5 and V is TRBV6-6, with 8 bases identical to TRBD1. This CDR3 has 16 amino acids. Germline assignment: CDR1 MNHNY and CDR2 SVGAGI (reference sequence). J lost 8 bases, V lost 5 bases, and 14 bases had no gene match.

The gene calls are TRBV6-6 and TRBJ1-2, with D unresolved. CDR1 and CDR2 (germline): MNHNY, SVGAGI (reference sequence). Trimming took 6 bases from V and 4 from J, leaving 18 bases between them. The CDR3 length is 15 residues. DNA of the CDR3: TGTGCCAGCAGGGTAGCGGGGATAGGGAGCTATGGCTACACCTTC. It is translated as CASRVAGIGSYGYTF.

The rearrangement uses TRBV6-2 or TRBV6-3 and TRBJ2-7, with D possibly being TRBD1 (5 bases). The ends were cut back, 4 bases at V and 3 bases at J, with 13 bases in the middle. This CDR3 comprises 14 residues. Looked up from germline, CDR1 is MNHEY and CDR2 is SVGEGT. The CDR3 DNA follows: TGTGCCAGCAGTTCAGGACACACAAGCTACGAGCAGTACTTC. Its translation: CASSSGHTSYEQYF.

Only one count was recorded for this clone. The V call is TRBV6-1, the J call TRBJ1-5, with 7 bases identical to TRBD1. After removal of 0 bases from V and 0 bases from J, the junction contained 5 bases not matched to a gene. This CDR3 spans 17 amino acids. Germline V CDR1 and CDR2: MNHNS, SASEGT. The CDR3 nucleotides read TGTGCCAGCAGTGAAGCAAGGACAGGTAATAGCAATCAGCCCCAGCATTTT. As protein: CASSEARTGNSNQPQHF.

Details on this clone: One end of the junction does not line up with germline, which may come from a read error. CDR3 region: CASRTSGTGELFF. Written as DNA, the CDR3 is TGTGCTAGCAGAACTAGCGGCACCGGGGAGCTGTTTTTT. The V and J genes are TRBV7-7 and TRBJ2-2; 8 bases align to TRBD2. The CDR3 is made up of 13 amino acids. CDR1 is SSHAT and CDR2 is FNYEAQ in the germline V gene (reference sequence).

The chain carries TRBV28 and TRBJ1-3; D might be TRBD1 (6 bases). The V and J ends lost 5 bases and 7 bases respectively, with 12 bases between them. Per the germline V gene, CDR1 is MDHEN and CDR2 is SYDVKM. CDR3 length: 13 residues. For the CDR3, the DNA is TGTGCCAGCAGTCCGCCAGGGGTTAACACCATATATTTT. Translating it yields CASSPPGVNTIYF.

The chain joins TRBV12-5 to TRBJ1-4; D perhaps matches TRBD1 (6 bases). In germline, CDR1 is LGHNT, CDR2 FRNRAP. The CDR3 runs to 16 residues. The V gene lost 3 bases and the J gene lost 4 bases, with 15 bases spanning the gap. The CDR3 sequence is CASGFERDTRNEKLFF. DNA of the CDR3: TGTGCTAGTGGTTTTGAGCGGGACACTCGTAATGAAAAACTGTTTTTT.

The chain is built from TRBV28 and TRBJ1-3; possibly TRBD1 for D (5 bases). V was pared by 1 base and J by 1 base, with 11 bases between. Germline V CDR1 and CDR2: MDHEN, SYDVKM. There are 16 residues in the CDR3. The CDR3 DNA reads TGTGCCAGCAGTTTATCGCAGGGCTTGTCTGGAAACACCATATATTTT. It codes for CASSLSQGLSGNTIYF.

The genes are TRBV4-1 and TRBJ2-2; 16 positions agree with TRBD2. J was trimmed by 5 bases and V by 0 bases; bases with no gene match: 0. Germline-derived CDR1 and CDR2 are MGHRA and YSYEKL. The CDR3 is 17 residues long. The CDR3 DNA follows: TGCGCCAGCAGCCAAGAGGGACTAGCGGGAGGGACCGGGGAGCTGTTTTTT. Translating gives CASSQEGLAGGTGELFF.